This T cell receptor (beta chain) appears in the sequencing data of a study of OX40 agonist ivuxolimab in advanced cancers. Comments on this clone: Its antigen is unidentified.

Study-wide results and limits: Low levels of normalized T-cell clonal expansion also appeared in some nonresponders.

Some clones are missing from TCRdb's copy, which holds only in-frame ones; the method was immunoSEQ multiplex PCR. The data show tens of thousands of clones, 80% to 90% seen once. The sample here was CD4+ or CD8+ T cells sorted from blood, taken in a trial of the OX40 agonist ivuxolimab. This receptor was identified in an adult with an advanced solid tumor such as melanoma, head and neck, liver or kidney cancer.

The DNA for the CDR3 is TGTGCCAGTAGTATCAATAAGCTCACTGAAGCTTTCTTT. This codes for CASSINKLTEAFF. J is TRBJ1-1 and V is TRBV19; D is uncertain. The CDR3 is 13 amino acids. CDR1 and CDR2 from the germline V gene are LNHDA and SQIVND (reference sequence). V lost 3 bases, J lost 4 bases, and 9 bases lay in between.